These 27 T cell receptor beta chains share one sample of origin, sequenced in a study of T cells in Graves' hyperthyroidism and ophthalmopathy. RNA transcripts served as the template for amplifying TCR beta CDR3 regions. First-round RT-PCR of the TCR CDR3 relied on the HTBI primer set. One entry per CDR3 protein, called by TCRdb with MiXCR from the multiplex PCR reads. Of about 200,000 distinct CDR3 sequences in the sample, approximately 16% were seen once. Sequencing input: blood. The receptors stem from a man aged 35-49 years with Graves' hyperthyroidism.

This clonotype was counted many times. The rearrangement uses TRBV6-2 or TRBV6-3 and TRBJ1-5, with D perhaps matching TRBD1 (6 bases). CDR3 length equals 16 residues. V lost 2 bases and J lost 7, with 18 bases in between. Per the germline V gene, CDR1 is MNHEY and CDR2 is SVGEGT. This CDR3 is CASSYRSRGEEQPQHF. The CDR3 DNA sequence: TGTGCCAGCAGTTACCGGAGTAGGGGGGAAGAACAGCCCCAGCATTTT.

This clonotype was observed at least ten times. Relative to the germline gene, one junction end is altered; a read error may explain this. This chain connects TRBV7-7 to TRBJ2-1, with 7 bases fitting TRBD1. Germline V gene lookup returns CDR1 SSHAT and CDR2 FNYEAQ (reference sequence). The CDR3 has 15 residues. The CDR3 reads CASSEGQPPYNEQFF. CDR3 in DNA: TGTGCTAGCAGCGAGGGACAGCCTCCCTACAATGAGCAGTTCTTC.

With respect to this clonotype: Possible read error: a much larger clone is one base away. V usage is TRBV5-6 and J usage is TRBJ2-7, with 10 bases identical to TRBD1. V was pared by 4 bases and J by 4 bases, with 5 bases of the junction left unmatched. Germline lookup yields CDR1 SGHDT and CDR2 YYEEEE. This CDR3 contains 14 residues. CDR3 in DNA: TGTGCCAGCAGCACCGGGACAGGGGCGTACGAGCAGTACTTC. Translation gives CASSTGTGAYEQYF. The complete variable domain, with remaining parts taken from reference TRBV5-6 and TRBJ2-7, reads DAGVTQSPTHLIKTRGQQVTLRCSPKSGHDTVSWYQQALGQGPQFIFQYYEEEERQRGNFPDRFSGHQFPNYSSELNVNALLLGDSALYLCASSTGTGAYEQYFGPGTRLTVT.

This clonotype was seen many times. The CDR3 coding sequence is TGTGCCAGCAGCTTAGTGGTCGGCCACACCGGGGAGCTGTTTTTT. As protein: CASSLVVGHTGELFF. The chain combines TRBV7-2 with TRBJ2-2; the D is unclear. The CDR3 totals 15 residues. Germline CDR1 reads SGHTA; CDR2 reads FQGNSA. V was pared by 1 base and J by 3 bases, with 9 bases between.

This clonotype was seen ten or more times. This chain joins TRBV5-1 and TRBJ2-1; no clear D. CDR3 size: 13 residues. From germline, CDR1 is SGHRS and CDR2 YFSETQ. V shed 1 base and J shed 5 bases, with 7 bases lying between them. CDR3 DNA: TGCGCCAGCAGCTTGAGCAGTGACAATGAGCAGTTCTTC. Its protein is CASSLSSDNEQFF.

Ten or more counts support this clonotype. V is TRBV7-2 and J is TRBJ2-4; no clear D gene. Per the germline V gene, CDR1 is SGHTA and CDR2 is FQGNSA. Trimming removed 5 bases at V and 8 bases at J, with 19 bases between. The CDR3 is 15 amino acids. CDR3: CASSLWSKSFDIQYF. The CDR3 DNA is TGTGCCAGCAGCCTATGGTCCAAGAGTTTTGACATTCAGTACTTC.

This chain links TRBV7-9 with TRBJ2-5, with 11 bases aligning to TRBD2. The CDR3 is made up of 17 amino acids. V dropped 1 base and J dropped 5; count of bases not matched to a gene: 9. CDR1 is SEHNR, CDR2 FQNEAQ, per germline (reference sequence). CDR3 nucleotide sequence: TGTGCCAGCAGCTTAGTTGTACTAGCGGGGGCGAGGGAGACCCAGTACTTC. Amino acids: CASSLVVLAGARETQYF.

This clonotype was detected many times. The chain carries TRBV2 and TRBJ2-5; 7 bases fit TRBD1. Germline V gives CDR1 SNHLY, CDR2 FYNNEI. CDR3 length: 12 amino acids. V shed 6 bases, J shed 5 bases, and the junction held 3 bases outside the gene matches. In nucleotides, the CDR3 is TGTGCCAGCAGCGACAGGGTTGAGACCCAGTACTTC. Translation: CASSDRVETQYF. Full variable domain (rest looked up from reference TRBV2 and TRBJ2-5): EPEVTQTPSHQVTQMGQEVILRCVPISNHLYFYWYRQILGQKVEFLVSFYNNEISEKSEIFDDQFSVERPDGSNFTLKIRSTKLEDSAMYFCASSDRVETQYFGPGTRLLVL.

The chain links TRBV29-1 to TRBJ2-7; D assignment may be TRBD1 or TRBD2 (6 bases each). Deletions cut 3 bases from V and 3 bases from J, with 18 bases between. The CDR3 totals 15 residues. Germline loops: CDR1 SQVTM, CDR2 ANQGSEA. The CDR3 region has the DNA TGCAGCGTTGATGCGGGGCAGGGGTTAGGCTACGAGCAGTACTTC. Translating it yields CSVDAGQGLGYEQYF.

The CDR3 region is CASSAGDRGGDTQYF. In nucleotides, the CDR3 is TGTGCCAGCAGTGCCGGGGACAGGGGTGGAGATACGCAGTATTTT. The chain couples TRBV28 to TRBJ2-3, with 10 bases matching TRBD1. Germline V gene sequence: CDR1 MDHEN, CDR2 SYDVKM. The V gene end was trimmed by 5 bases and the J gene end by 5 bases; junction bases not matched to a gene: 7. CDR3 size: 15 residues.

The chain recombines TRBV28 with TRBJ1-1, with 10 bases fitting TRBD1. CDR1 is MDHEN and CDR2 is SYDVKM in the germline V gene. The CDR3 runs to 14 residues. Trimming removed 8 bases from V and 4 bases from J; junction bases left unmatched: 7. CDR3 region: CASHRQGAATEAFF. Written as DNA, the CDR3 is TGTGCCAGCCATCGACAGGGGGCGGCCACTGAAGCTTTCTTT.

The chain recombines TRBV6-2 or TRBV6-3 with TRBJ1-5, with 9 bases that match TRBD1. Germline V CDR1 and CDR2: MNHEY, SVGEGT. After removal of 8 bases from V and 6 bases from J, the junction contained 5 bases not matched to a gene. The CDR3 runs 13 residues. CDR3 in amino acids: CASFTGGGQPQHF. The CDR3 DNA follows: TGTGCCAGCTTTACAGGGGGCGGTCAGCCCCAGCATTTT.

This clonotype showed up many times. The rearrangement uses TRBV20-1 and TRBJ1-4; 7 bases map to TRBD1. The CDR3 contains 15 residues. J gave up 6 bases and V 6 bases, and 13 bases lay outside the gene matches. Germline V gene lookup returns CDR1 DFQATT and CDR2 SNEGSKA (reference sequence). CDR3 coding DNA: TGCAGTGCCGCAATCCGACAGGGAGGGTATGAAAAACTGTTTTTT. Protein product: CSAAIRQGGYEKLFF.

This chain connects TRBV7-2 to TRBJ1-4, with 7 bases lining up with TRBD1. CDR3 length equals 15 residues. Trimming took 2 bases from V and 4 from J; bases not matched to a gene: 4. Per the germline V gene, CDR1 is SGHTA and CDR2 is FQGNSA. DNA for the CDR3: TGTGCCAGCAGCTTATCGGGACAGAGTAATGAAAAACTGTTTTTT. It translates to CASSLSGQSNEKLFF. The full variable domain, in which reference TRBV7-2 and TRBJ1-4 provide the parts outside the CDR3, is GAGVSQSPSNKVTEKGKDVELRCDPISGHTALYWYRQSLGQGLEFLIYFQGNSAPDKSGLPSDRFSAERTGGSVSTLTIQRTQQEDSAVYLCASSLSGQSNEKLFFGSGTQLSVL.

This clonotype was observed at least ten times. This may arise from a read error, as a much more abundant clone is one base away. V gene TRBV11-2 combines with J gene TRBJ1-1; D not certain. CDR1 SGHAT and CDR2 FQNNGV come from the germline V gene. The CDR3 totals 14 residues. The CDR3 loop reads CASSPFRGTTDAFF. The DNA of the CDR3 is TGTGCCAGCAGTCCCTTTCGGGGAACCACTGATGCTTTCTTT.

This clonotype was counted once. This chain joins TRBV20-1 and TRBJ1-1, with TRBD1 as a possible D gene (5 bases). This CDR3 comprises 14 residues. CDR1 and CDR2 (germline): DFQATT, SNEGSKA (reference sequence). Trimming left V 3 bases short and J 0 bases short, with 11 bases between. The CDR3: CSARATAMNTEAFF. DNA of the CDR3: TGCAGTGCTAGGGCGACAGCGATGAACACTGAAGCTTTCTTT.

This clonotype was detected a few times. The rearrangement links TRBV27 to TRBJ2-3; 9 bases agree with TRBD1. Germline V gene data show CDR1 as MNHEY and CDR2 as SMNVEV (reference sequence). This CDR3 region has 13 residues. V was pared by 7 bases and J by 5 bases, with 4 bases of the junction left unmatched. In DNA, the CDR3 is TGTGCCAGCACGACAGGGGGGAGAGATACGCAGTATTTT. This codes for CASTTGGRDTQYF.

This clonotype was observed many times. V is TRBV7-2 and J is TRBJ1-5, with D hard to call. The V gene's germline CDR1 is SGHTA and CDR2 FQGNSA. This CDR3 contains 15 residues. Trimming cost V 2 bases and J 0 bases, with 8 bases left between them. CDR3 bases: TGTGCCAGCAGCTTATGGGCAAGTAGCAATCAGCCCCAGCATTTT. As protein: CASSLWASSNQPQHF.

The V call is TRBV19, the J call TRBJ1-6; D gene ambiguous. The CDR3 is made up of 14 amino acids. V lost 7 bases and J 2 bases, leaving 9 bases between the germline ends. Germline-derived CDR1 and CDR2 are LNHDA and SQIVND (reference sequence). The CDR3 here is CASMSGAYNSPLHF. The CDR3 nucleotides are TGTGCCAGTATGTCGGGCGCCTATAATTCACCCCTCCACTTT.

The rearrangement uses TRBV9 and TRBJ2-2; D is unclear. The CDR3 is 13 amino acids. Germline lookup yields CDR1 SGDLS and CDR2 YYNGEE. V was pared by 3 bases and J by 1 base, with 4 bases between. The CDR3 sequence: CASSEKNTGELFF. The DNA for the CDR3 is TGTGCCAGCAGCGAAAAGAACACCGGGGAGCTGTTTTTT.

The rearrangement uses TRBV5-4 and TRBJ2-2; no clear D gene. Trimming took off 10 bases at V and 0 bases at J, with 10 bases between the two ends. The germline V gene has CDR1 SGHNT and CDR2 YYREEE (reference sequence). CDR3 length equals 13 residues. The CDR3 coding sequence is TGTGCCGGTTCTCTAGCGAACACCGGGGAGCTGTTTTTT. As protein: CAGSLANTGELFF.

This rearrangement joins TRBV15 to TRBJ2-5; 10 nucleotides line up with TRBD2. Germline assignment: CDR1 LNHNV and CDR2 YYDKDF (reference sequence). The length of the CDR3 is 13 residues. V dropped 9 bases and J dropped 7; count of bases not matched to a gene: 8. The CDR3 is CATSQAGGTTQYF. The CDR3 nucleotides are TGTGCCACTTCTCAAGCGGGGGGGACGACCCAGTACTTC. Full variable domain (remainder filled in from reference TRBV15 and TRBJ2-5): DAMVIQNPRYQVTQFGKPVTLSCSQTLNHNVMYWYQQKSSQAPKLLFHYYDKDFNNEADTPDNFQSRRPNTSFCFLDIRSPGLGDTAMYLCATSQAGGTTQYFGPGTRLLVL.

The chain employs TRBV9 and TRBJ2-2; no clear D. V lost 1 base to trimming and J lost 4 bases, with 5 bases between them. Germline assignment: CDR1 SGDLS and CDR2 YYNGEE. CDR3 length: 13 residues. CDR3 region: CASSVQFTGELFF. DNA for the CDR3: TGTGCCAGCAGCGTACAGTTCACCGGGGAGCTGTTTTTT.

This clonotype came up a few times. This chain connects TRBV18 to TRBJ2-6, with 11 bases lining up with TRBD1. The CDR3 has 16 amino acids. With V trimmed by 4 bases and J by 2 bases, 1 base remained unmatched. The germline V gene has CDR1 KGHSH and CDR2 LQKENI. CDR3 amino acids: CASSRDRGTGANVLTF. CDR3 DNA: TGTGCCAGCTCACGGGACAGGGGGACTGGGGCCAACGTCCTGACTTTC.

This clonotype appeared a few times. The genes are TRBV29-1 and TRBJ2-5; D perhaps matches TRBD2 (7 bases). The germline gives CDR1 SQVTM, CDR2 ANQGSEA. The CDR3 runs to 14 residues. The germline V and J ends were trimmed by 2 bases and 7 bases, with 17 bases remaining between them. The DNA for the CDR3 is TGCAGCGTTGAACTGGGGGCAGGGAGGGGGACCCAGTACTTC. Encoded protein: CSVELGAGRGTQYF. The variable domain in full, with the rest retrieved from reference TRBV29-1 and TRBJ2-5, is SAVISQKPSRDICQRGTSLTIQCQVDSQVTMMFWYRQQPGQSLTLIATANQGSEATYESGFVIDKFPISRPNLTFSTLTVSNMSPEDSSIYLCSVELGAGRGTQYFGPGTRLLVL.

This clonotype was observed many times. The J gene is TRBJ2-3, the V gene TRBV2; 7 bases fit TRBD1. The CDR3 has 15 residues. J was trimmed by 0 bases and V by 11 bases; bases with no gene match: 11. Germline CDR1 reads SNHLY; CDR2 reads FYNNEI. The CDR3 region has the DNA TGTGCCGCGAGCAGGGGGACGGCTAGCACAGATACGCAGTATTTT. Protein sequence: CAASRGTASTDTQYF.

This clonotype has a count of ten or more. The chain links TRBV28 to TRBJ1-5; 9 bases fit TRBD1. CDR3 length: 16 amino acids. Per germline, CDR1 MDHEN and CDR2 SYDVKM. V lost 5 bases to trimming and J lost 5 bases; unmatched junction nucleotides: 10. The CDR3 DNA reads TGTGCCAGCAGTACCAACTCCGGGACAGGGTATCAGCCCCAGCATTTT. Amino acids: CASSTNSGTGYQPQHF.